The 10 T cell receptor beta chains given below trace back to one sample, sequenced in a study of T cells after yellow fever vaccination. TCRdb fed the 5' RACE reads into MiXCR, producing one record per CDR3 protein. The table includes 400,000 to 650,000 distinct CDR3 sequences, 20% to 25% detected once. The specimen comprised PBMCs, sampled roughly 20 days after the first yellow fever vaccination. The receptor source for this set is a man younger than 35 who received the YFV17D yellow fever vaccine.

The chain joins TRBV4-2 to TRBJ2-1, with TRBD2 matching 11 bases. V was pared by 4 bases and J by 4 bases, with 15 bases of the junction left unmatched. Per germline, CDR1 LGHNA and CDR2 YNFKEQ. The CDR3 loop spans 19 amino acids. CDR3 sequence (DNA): TGTGCCAGCAGCCCCCGTGGTAGCGGGGGGGCCATAGTTTACAATGAGCAGTTCTTC. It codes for CASSPRGSGGAIVYNEQFF.

Here the CDR3 DNA reads TGTGCCAGCAGCCCTTATGGCTACGAGCAGTACTTC. As protein: CASSPYGYEQYF. The rearrangement links TRBV7-2 to TRBJ2-7; D remains ambiguous. Germline V lookup: CDR1 SGHTA, CDR2 FQGNSA. V was pared by 5 bases and J by 3 bases, with 8 bases between. The CDR3 loop spans 12 amino acids.

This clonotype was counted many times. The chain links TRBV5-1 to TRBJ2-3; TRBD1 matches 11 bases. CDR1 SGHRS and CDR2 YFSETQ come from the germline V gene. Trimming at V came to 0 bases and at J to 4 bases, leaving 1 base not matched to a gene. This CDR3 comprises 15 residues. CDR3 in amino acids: CASSLEGQGADTQYF. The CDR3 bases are TGCGCCAGCAGCTTGGAGGGACAGGGGGCAGATACGCAGTATTTT.

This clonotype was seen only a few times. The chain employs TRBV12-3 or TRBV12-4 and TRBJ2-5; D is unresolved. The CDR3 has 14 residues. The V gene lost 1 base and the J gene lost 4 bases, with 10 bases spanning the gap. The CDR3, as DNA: TGTGCCAGCAGTTTAGGGGAAGGAGCAGAGACCCAGTACTTC. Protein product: CASSLGEGAETQYF.

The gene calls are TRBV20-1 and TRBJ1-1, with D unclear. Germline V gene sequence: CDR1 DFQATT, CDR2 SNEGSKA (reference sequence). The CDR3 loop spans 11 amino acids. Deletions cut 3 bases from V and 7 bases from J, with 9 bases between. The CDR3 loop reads CSASRNYEAFF. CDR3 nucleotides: TGCAGTGCTAGCCGAAATTATGAAGCTTTCTTT.

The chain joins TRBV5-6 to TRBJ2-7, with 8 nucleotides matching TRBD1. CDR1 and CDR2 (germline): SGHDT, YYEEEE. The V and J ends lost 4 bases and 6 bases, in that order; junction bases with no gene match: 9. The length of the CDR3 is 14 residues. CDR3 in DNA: TGTGCCAGCAGCCCCGGGAACAGGGGGTCCGAGCAGTACGTC. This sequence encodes CASSPGNRGSEQYV.

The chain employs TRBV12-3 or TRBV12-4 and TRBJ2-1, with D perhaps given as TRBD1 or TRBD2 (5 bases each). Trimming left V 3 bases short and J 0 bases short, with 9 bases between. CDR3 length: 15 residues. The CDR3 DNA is TGTGCCAGCAGTTTCGGGGACCCCTCCTACAATGAGCAGTTCTTC. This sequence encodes CASSFGDPSYNEQFF.

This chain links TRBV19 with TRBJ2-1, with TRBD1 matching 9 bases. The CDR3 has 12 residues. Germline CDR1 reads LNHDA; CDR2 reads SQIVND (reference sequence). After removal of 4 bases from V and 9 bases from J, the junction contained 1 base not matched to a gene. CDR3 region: CASSTTGGEQFF. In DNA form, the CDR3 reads TGTGCCAGTAGTACGACAGGGGGTGAGCAGTTCTTC. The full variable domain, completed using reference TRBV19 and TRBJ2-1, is DGGITQSPKYLFRKEGQNVTLSCEQNLNHDAMYWYRQDPGQGLRLIYYSQIVNDFQKGDIAEGYSVSREKKESFPLTVTSAQKNPTAFYLCASSTTGGEQFFGPGTRLTVL.

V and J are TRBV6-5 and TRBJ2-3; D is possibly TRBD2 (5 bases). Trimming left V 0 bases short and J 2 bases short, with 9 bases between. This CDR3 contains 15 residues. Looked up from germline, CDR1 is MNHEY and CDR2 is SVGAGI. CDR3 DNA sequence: TGTGCCAGCAGTTACTCGCGGGTCCTCACAGATACGCAGTATTTT. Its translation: CASSYSRVLTDTQYF.

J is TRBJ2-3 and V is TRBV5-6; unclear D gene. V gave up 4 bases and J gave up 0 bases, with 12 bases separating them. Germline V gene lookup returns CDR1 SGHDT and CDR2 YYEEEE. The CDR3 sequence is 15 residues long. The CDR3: CASSGKGRSTDTQYF. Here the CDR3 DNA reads TGTGCCAGCAGCGGGAAAGGGCGGAGCACAGATACGCAGTATTTT.